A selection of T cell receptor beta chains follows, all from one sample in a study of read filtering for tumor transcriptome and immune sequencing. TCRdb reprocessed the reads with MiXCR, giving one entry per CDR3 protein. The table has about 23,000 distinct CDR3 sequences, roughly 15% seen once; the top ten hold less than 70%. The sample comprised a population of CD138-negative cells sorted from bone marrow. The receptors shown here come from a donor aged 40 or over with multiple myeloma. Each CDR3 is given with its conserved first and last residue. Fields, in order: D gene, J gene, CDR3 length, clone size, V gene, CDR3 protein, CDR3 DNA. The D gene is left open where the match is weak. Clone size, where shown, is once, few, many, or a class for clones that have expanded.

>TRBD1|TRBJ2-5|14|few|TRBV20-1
CSARDRVFQETQYF
TGCAGTGCTAGGGACAGGGTTTTCCAAGAGACCCAGTACTTC
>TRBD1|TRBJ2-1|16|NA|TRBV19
CASKGGGQGYTHEQFF
TGTGCCAGTAAGGGTGGGGGACAGGGGTATACTCATGAGCAGTTCTTC
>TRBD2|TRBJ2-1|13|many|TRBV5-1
CASSSRTSGEQFF
TGCGCCAGCAGCTCAAGAACTAGCGGCGAGCAGTTCTTC
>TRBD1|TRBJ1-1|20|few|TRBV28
CASSSSPLKEWTGENTKAFF
TGTGCCAGCAGTTCCTCGCCTCTAAAGGAGTGGACAGGGGAGAACACTAAAGCTTTCTTT
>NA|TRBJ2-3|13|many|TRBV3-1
CASSVGRADTQYF
TGTGCCAGCAGCGTCGGCAGGGCGGATACGCAGTATTTT
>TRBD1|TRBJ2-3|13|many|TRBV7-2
CASTKTGKDTQYF
TGTGCCAGCACAAAGACAGGGAAGGATACGCAGTATTTT
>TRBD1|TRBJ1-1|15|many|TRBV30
CAWSLSPGQGTEAFF
TGTGCCTGGAGTTTGTCTCCGGGACAGGGGACTGAAGCTTTCTTT
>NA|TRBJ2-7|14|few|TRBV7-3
CASSLTGGSYEQYF
TGTGCCAGCAGCTTAACGGGGGGCTCCTACGAGCAGTACTTC
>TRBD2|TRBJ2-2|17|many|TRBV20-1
CSARGVGREWGTGELFF
TGCAGTGCTAGAGGGGTTGGGCGGGAGTGGGGCACCGGGGAGCTGTTTTTT
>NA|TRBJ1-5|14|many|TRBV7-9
CASSSGTFDQPQHF
TGTGCCAGCAGCTCCGGGACATTCGATCAGCCCCAGCATTTT
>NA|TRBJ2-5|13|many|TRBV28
CASSPTVQETQYF
TGTGCCAGCAGTCCGACTGTACAAGAGACCCAGTACTTC
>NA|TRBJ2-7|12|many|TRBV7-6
CASSFSSGEQYF
TGTGCCAGCAGCTTTTCCTCGGGAGAGCAGTACTTC
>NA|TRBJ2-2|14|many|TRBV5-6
CASSLGLNTGELFF
TGTGCCAGCAGCTTGGGACTTAACACCGGGGAGCTGTTTTTT
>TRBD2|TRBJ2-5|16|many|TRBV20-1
CSASPGTSGIQETQYF
TGCAGTGCTAGTCCCGGGACTAGCGGGATCCAAGAGACCCAGTACTTC
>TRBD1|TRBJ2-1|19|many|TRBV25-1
CASSGGGTGAFFSYNEQFF
TGTGCCAGCAGTGGGGGGGGGACAGGGGCATTTTTCTCCTACAATGAGCAGTTCTTC
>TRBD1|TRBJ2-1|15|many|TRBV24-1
CATSDPDRAHNEQFF
TGTGCCACCAGTGACCCCGACAGGGCCCACAATGAGCAGTTCTTC
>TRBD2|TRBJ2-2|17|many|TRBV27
CASSPGTSGLYTGELFF
TGTGCCAGCAGTCCGGGGACTAGCGGGTTATACACCGGGGAGCTGTTTTTT
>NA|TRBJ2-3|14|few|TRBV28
CASTPLTGIDTQYF
TGTGCCAGCACCCCTCTTACGGGGATAGATACGCAGTATTTT
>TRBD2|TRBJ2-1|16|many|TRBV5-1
CASSLLAGRSYNEQFF
TGCGCCAGCAGCTTGTTAGCGGGACGCTCCTACAATGAGCAGTTCTTC
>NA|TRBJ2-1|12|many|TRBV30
CAWSSRTHEQFF
TGTGCCTGGAGCTCCCGTACCCATGAGCAGTTCTTC
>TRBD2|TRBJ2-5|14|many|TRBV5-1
CASSSWTSPKSEYF
TGCGCCAGCAGCTCCTGGACTAGCCCAAAATCGGAGTACTTC
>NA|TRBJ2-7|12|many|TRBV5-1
CASSLGNYEQYF
TGCGCCAGCAGCTTGGGTAACTACGAGCAGTACTTC
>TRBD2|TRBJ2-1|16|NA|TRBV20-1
CSARDLVGLENNEQFF
TGCAGTGCTAGAGATTTAGTGGGACTAGAGAATAATGAGCAGTTCTTC
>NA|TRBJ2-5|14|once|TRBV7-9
CASSLPVGEETQYF
TGTGCCAGCAGCTTGCCCGTGGGGGAAGAGACCCAGTACTTC
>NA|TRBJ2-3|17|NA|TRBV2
CASSPLWGTGGPDTQYF
TGTGCCAGCAGCCCGCTATGGGGGACTGGGGGTCCAGATACGCAGTATTTT
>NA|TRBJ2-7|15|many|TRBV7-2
CASSYGGDSSYEQYF
TGTGCCAGCAGCTACGGGGGGGACAGCTCCTACGAGCAGTACTTC
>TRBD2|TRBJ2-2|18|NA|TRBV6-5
CASSYSGVLLAGPGELFF
TGTGCCAGCAGTTACTCGGGTGTATTACTAGCGGGACCCGGGGAGCTGTTTTTT
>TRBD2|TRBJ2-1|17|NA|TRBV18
CASSPGAGTSGVNEQFF
TGTGCCAGCTCACCAGGTGCGGGGACTAGCGGAGTCAATGAGCAGTTCTTC
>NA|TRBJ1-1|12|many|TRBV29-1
CSVLFAAAEAFF
TGCAGCGTTCTGTTCGCTGCCGCTGAAGCTTTCTTT
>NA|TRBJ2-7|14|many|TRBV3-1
CASSQDPDGYEQYF
TGTGCCAGCAGCCAAGATCCGGACGGGTACGAGCAGTACTTC
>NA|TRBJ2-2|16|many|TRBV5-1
CASSLAGDSGTGELFF
TGCGCCAGCAGCTTGGCGGGGGACAGCGGTACCGGGGAGCTGTTTTTT
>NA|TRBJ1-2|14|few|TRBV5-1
CASSLDPENYGYTF
TGCGCCAGCAGCTTGGATCCAGAGAACTATGGCTACACCTTC
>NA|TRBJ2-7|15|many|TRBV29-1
CSVEHQGGEAYEQYF
TGCAGCGTTGAGCACCAGGGGGGGGAAGCCTACGAGCAGTACTTC
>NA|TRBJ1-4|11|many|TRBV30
CAWSAGEKLFF
TGTGCCTGGAGTGCGGGTGAAAAACTGTTTTTT
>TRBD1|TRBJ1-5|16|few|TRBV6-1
CASSEAGTGGNQPQHF
TGTGCCAGCAGTGAAGCGGGGACAGGGGGAAATCAGCCCCAGCATTTT
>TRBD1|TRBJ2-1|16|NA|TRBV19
CASSEGQAVSYNEQFF
TGTGCCAGTAGTGAGGGACAGGCCGTCTCCTACAATGAGCAGTTCTTC
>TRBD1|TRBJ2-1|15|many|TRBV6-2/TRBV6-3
CASSAGTGYYNEQFF
TGTGCCAGCAGCGCCGGGACAGGGTATTACAATGAGCAGTTCTTC
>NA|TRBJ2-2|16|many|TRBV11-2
CASSFPREGVTGELFF
TGTGCCAGCAGCTTTCCGAGAGAGGGGGTCACCGGGGAGCTGTTTTTT
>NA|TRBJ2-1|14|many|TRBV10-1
CASSRDHSNNEQFF
TGCGCCAGCTCTCGGGACCACTCTAACAATGAGCAGTTCTTC
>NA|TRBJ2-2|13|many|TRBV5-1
CASSLSSTGELFF
TGCGCCAGCAGCTTGAGTTCCACCGGGGAGCTGTTTTTT
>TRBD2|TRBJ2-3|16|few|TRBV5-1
CASSIGLAPTADTQYF
TGCGCCAGCAGCATAGGACTAGCCCCGACTGCGGATACGCAGTATTTT
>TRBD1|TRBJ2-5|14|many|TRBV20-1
CSAGGGQGRETQYF
TGCAGTGCTGGAGGGGGACAGGGGAGGGAGACCCAGTACTTC
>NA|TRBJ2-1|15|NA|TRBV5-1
CASSLVRESYNEQLF
TGCGCCAGCAGCTTGGTCAGAGAATCCTACAATGAGCAGTTATTC
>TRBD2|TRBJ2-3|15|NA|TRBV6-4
CASSVQAGVADTQYF
TGTGCCAGCAGTGTACAAGCGGGAGTTGCAGATACGCAGTATTTT
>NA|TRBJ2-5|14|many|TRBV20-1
CSVRAGSVQETQYF
TGCAGTGTCCGGGCGGGGTCAGTGCAAGAGACCCAGTACTTC
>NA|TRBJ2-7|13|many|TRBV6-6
CASSHGTNYEQYF
TGTGCCAGCAGCCATGGGACAAACTACGAGCAGTACTTC
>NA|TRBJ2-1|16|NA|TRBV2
CASSRIRDFASNEQFF
TGCGCCAGCAGTCGGATCCGGGACTTCGCTTCCAATGAGCAGTTCTTC
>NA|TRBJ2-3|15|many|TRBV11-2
CASSPPFRGTDTQYF
TGTGCCAGCAGCCCCCCTTTTCGGGGCACAGATACGCAGTATTTT
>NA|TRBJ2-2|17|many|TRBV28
CASRPPWASGNTGELFF
TGTGCCAGCAGACCCCCCTGGGCCAGCGGGAACACCGGGGAGCTGTTTTTT
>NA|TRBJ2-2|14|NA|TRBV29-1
CSVEEGARTGELFF
TGCAGCGTTGAAGAGGGGGCGCGCACCGGGGAGCTGTTTTTT
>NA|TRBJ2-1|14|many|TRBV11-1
CASSFHTGAPEQFF
TGTGCCAGCAGCTTTCATACTGGGGCGCCTGAGCAGTTCTTC
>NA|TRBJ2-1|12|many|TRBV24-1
CATSDFLDEQFF
TGTGCCACCAGTGATTTCTTGGATGAGCAGTTCTTC